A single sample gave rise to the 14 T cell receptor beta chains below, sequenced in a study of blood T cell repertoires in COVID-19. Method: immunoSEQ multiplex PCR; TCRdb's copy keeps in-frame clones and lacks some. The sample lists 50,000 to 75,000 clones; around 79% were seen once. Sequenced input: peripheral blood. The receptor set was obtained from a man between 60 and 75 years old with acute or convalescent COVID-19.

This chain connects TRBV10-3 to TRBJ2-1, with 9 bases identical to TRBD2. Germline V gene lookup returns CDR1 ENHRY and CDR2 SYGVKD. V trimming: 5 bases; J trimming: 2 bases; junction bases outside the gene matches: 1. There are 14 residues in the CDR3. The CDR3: CAISLAGTYNEQFF. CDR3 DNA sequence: TGTGCCATCAGTCTAGCGGGAACCTACAATGAGCAGTTCTTC.

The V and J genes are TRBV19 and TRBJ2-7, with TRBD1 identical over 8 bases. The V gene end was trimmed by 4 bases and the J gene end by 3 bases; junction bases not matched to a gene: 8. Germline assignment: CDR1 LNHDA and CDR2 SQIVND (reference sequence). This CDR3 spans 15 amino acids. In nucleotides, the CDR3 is TGTGCCAGTAGTAGGGTGACAGGGGAGATCTACGAGCAGTACTTC. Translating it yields CASSRVTGEIYEQYF.

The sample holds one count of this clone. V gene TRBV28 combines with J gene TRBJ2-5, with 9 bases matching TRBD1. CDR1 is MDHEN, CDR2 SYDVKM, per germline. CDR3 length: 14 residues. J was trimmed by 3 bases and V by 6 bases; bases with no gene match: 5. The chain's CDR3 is CASRPTGGEETQYF. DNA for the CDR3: TGTGCCAGCAGACCAACAGGGGGCGAAGAGACCCAGTACTTC.

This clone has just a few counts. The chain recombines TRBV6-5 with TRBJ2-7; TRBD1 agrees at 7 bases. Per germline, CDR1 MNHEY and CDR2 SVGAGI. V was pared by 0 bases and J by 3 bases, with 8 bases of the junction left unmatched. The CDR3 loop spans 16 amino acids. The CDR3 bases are TGTGCCAGCAGTTACTCGGGGACAGCTATTTTCTACGAGCAGTACTTC. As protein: CASSYSGTAIFYEQYF.

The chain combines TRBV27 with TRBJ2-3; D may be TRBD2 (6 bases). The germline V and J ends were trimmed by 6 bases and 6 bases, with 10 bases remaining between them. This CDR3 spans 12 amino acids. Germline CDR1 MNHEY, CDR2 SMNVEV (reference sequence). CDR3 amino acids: CASSPGGDTQYF. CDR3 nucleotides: TGTGCCAGCAGCCCTGGAGGGGATACGCAGTATTTT.

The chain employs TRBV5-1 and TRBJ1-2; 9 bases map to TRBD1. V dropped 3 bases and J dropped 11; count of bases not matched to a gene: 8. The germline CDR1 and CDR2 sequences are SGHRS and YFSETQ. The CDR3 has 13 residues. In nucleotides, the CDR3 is TGCGCCAGCAGCTCCGGGACAGGGTTTGAGTACACCTTC. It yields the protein CASSSGTGFEYTF. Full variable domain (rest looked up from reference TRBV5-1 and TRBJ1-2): KAGVTQTPRYLIKTRGQQVTLSCSPISGHRSVSWYQQTPGQGLQFLFEYFSETQRNKGNFPGRFSGRQFSNSRSEMNVSTLELGDSALYLCASSSGTGFEYTFGSGTRLTVV.

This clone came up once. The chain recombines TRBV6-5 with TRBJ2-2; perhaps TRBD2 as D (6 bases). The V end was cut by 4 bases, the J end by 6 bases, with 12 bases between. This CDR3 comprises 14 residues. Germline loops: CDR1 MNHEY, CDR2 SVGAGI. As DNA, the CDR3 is TGTGCCAGCAGTTTCGCGGGGCGTTCCGGGGAGCTGTTTTTT. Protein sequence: CASSFAGRSGELFF.

CDR3 region: CAISEGTGGYTF. The CDR3 DNA follows: TGTGCCATCAGTGAGGGGACAGGGGGCTACACCTTC. The chain is built from TRBV10-3 and TRBJ1-2, with 9 bases lining up with TRBD1. This CDR3 spans 12 amino acids. The V segment lost 2 bases and the J segment 8 bases; nucleotides outside the gene matches: 0. Germline-derived CDR1 and CDR2 are ENHRY and SYGVKD.

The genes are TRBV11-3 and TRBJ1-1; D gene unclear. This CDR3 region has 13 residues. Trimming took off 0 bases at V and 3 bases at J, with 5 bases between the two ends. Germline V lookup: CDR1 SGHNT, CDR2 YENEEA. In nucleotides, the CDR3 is TGTGCCAGCAGCTTAGATCTCGACACTGAAGCTTTCTTT. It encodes CASSLDLDTEAFF. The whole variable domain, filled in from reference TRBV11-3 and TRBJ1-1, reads EAGVVQSPRYKIIEKKQPVAFWCNPISGHNTLYWYLQNLGQGPELLIRYENEEAVDDSQLPKDRFSAERLKGVDSTLKIQPAELGDSAVYLCASSLDLDTEAFFGQGTRLTVV.

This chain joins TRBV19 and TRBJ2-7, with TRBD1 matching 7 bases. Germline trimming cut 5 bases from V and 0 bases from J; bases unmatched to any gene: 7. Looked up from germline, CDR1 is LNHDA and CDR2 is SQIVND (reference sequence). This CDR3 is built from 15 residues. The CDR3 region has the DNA TGTGCCAGTAGTGGACAGGAGAGCGGCTCCTACGAGCAGTACTTC. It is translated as CASSGQESGSYEQYF.

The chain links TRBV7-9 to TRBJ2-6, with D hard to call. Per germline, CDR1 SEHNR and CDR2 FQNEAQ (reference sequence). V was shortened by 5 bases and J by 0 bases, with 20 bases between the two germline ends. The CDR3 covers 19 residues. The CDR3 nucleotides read TGTGCCAGCAGCCCTCGAACTATAACAAGTCGCTCTGGGGCCAACGTCCTGACTTTC. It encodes CASSPRTITSRSGANVLTF.

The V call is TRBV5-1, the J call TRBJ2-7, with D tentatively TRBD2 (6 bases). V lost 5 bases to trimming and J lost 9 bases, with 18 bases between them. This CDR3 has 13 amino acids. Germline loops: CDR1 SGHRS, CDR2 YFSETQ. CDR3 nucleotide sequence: TGCGCCAGCAGTCTGGACCAGGGACTGGGGCAGTACTTC. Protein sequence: CASSLDQGLGQYF.

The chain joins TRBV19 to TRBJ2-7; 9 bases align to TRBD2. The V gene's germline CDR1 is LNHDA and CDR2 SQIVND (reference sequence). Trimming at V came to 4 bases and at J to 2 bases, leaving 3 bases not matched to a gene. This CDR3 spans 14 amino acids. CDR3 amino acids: CASSTQRGAYEQYF. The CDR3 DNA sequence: TGTGCCAGTAGTACCCAGCGGGGGGCCTACGAGCAGTACTTC.

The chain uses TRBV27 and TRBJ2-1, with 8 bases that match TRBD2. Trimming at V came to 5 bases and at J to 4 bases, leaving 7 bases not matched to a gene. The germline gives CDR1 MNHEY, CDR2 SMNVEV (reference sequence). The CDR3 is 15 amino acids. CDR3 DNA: TGTGCCAGCAGTCCCCCGGAGCGGGAGTACAATGAGCAGTTCTTC. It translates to CASSPPEREYNEQFF.